This TCR beta chain originates from a study of CD8 T cell repertoires and HIV-1 epitope variants. Study context: Twenty-five autologous and known Gag and Nef epitope variant peptides each stimulated T cells separately. Equal numbers of autologous T cell-negative cells presented antigen to enriched T cells. Epitopes were three Gag families plus Nef HW9 and YT9.

Findings of the study overall: This assay reports beta chains of antigen-expanded cells, not T cell function.

Concerning this clone itself: Its antigen is currently unknown.

TCRdb's copy holds only in-frame clones and misses some; the assay was immunoSEQ multiplex PCR. There are some 87,000 clones in the sample; just under 75% occur only once, and 20% to 30% lies in the top ten. The sample was uncultured baseline CD8+ T cells from peripheral blood mononuclear cells (PBMCs). This TCR derives from a male donor with HIV.

The CDR3 loop reads CASTQSRGRGGYTF. CDR3 sequence (DNA): TGTGCCAGCACCCAAAGCAGGGGGCGTGGGGGCTACACCTTC. This sequence joins TRBV6-5 and TRBJ1-2; 8 bases align to TRBD1. Looked up from germline, CDR1 is MNHEY and CDR2 is SVGAGI. Trimming cost V 7 bases and J 8 bases; bases outside gene matches: 12. The CDR3 has 14 residues.